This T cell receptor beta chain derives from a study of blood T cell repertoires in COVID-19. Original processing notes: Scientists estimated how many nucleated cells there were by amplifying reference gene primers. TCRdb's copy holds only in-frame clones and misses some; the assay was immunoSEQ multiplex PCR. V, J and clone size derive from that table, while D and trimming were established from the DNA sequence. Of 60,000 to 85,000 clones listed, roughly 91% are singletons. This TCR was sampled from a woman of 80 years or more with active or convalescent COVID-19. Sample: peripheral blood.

CDR3 DNA: TGCAGCGTTGACGAGGGAGGTCCACCCCTCCACTTT. It codes for CSVDEGGPPLHF. The chain combines TRBV29-1 with TRBJ1-6; D call uncertain. Germline CDR1 SQVTM, CDR2 ANQGSEA. Trimming cost V 3 bases and J 11 bases, with 11 bases left between them. This CDR3 spans 12 amino acids.